This T cell receptor beta chain was sequenced during a study of OX40 agonist ivuxolimab in advanced cancers. Background on the study: Prior therapy, whether anti-PD-1, anti-PD-L1 or anti-CTLA-4, was allowed, and approximately 37% had some.

Study-level findings and limits: The average count of expanded clones was higher among CD8+ T cells than among CD4+. By week 6 at 0.1 to 3.0 mg/kg, blood CD4+ and CD8+ T cells had expanded clonally.

V gave up 8 bases and J gave up 2 bases; unmatched junction bases: 9. The CDR3 is 15 residues long. Germline assignment: CDR1 LNHDA and CDR2 SQIVND (reference sequence). The assay was immunoSEQ multiplex PCR, and TCRdb's table has in-frame clones only and misses some. The table records under 55,000 clones, around 85% of them present only once. Worth noting for this clone: Its specificity is not known.

The rearrangement links TRBV19 to TRBJ2-1; 7 nucleotides align to TRBD1. This clonotype was sampled from an adult with an advanced solid tumor such as melanoma, head and neck, liver or kidney cancer. The sequences come from CD4+ or CD8+ T cells sorted from blood, collected in a trial of the OX40 agonist ivuxolimab. CDR3 loop: CASAPRDSTYNEQFF. The DNA for the CDR3 is TGTGCCAGTGCCCCCCGGGACAGTACCTACAATGAGCAGTTCTTC.